Shown below are 19 T cell receptor beta chains from a single sample sequenced in a study of shared clonotypes between healthy human individuals. Selected positively for CCR7 and CD45RO-negative, naive CD8 cells excluded terminally differentiated effector memory CD45RA+ cells. TCRdb keeps only in-frame clones here, not all; method: immunoSEQ multiplex PCR. Here the sample spans around 1.9 million clones, over 85% being singletons. Sequencing was done on a sample of naive CD8+ T cells from PBMCs. The source is a man in his late teens or twenties in good health. Some clones in this sample may be carry-over from other donors' samples.

This clone has only one observation. The chain uses TRBV2 and TRBJ2-2, with 10 bases that match TRBD2. V shed 8 bases and J 2 bases; nucleotides not matched to a gene: 8. The CDR3 sequence is 16 residues long. The germline gives CDR1 SNHLY, CDR2 FYNNEI. This CDR3 reads CASEVELAGNTGELFF. The CDR3 DNA reads as TGTGCCAGCGAGGTGGAACTAGCGGGAAACACCGGGGAGCTGTTTTTT.

The genes are TRBV4-3 and TRBJ2-1; 10 bases fit TRBD1. The CDR3 is 17 residues long. The germline V gene has CDR1 LGHNA and CDR2 YSLEER. V gave up 3 bases and J gave up 4 bases; unmatched junction bases: 9. This CDR3 reads CASSQASGTGAYNEQFF. In nucleotides, the CDR3 is TGCGCCAGCAGCCAGGCCTCCGGGACAGGGGCATACAATGAGCAGTTCTTC.

This clone appeared a single time. The chain employs TRBV11-2 and TRBJ1-1; D is perhaps TRBD1 (5 bases). The CDR3 loop spans 14 amino acids. V lost 4 bases, J lost 1 base, and 10 bases lay in between. From germline, CDR1 is SGHAT and CDR2 FQNNGV. As DNA, the CDR3 is TGTGCCAGCAGCTGGGGGAGAGGGAACACTGAAGCTTTCTTT. As protein: CASSWGRGNTEAFF.

The rearrangement uses TRBV27 and TRBJ1-3; D unresolved. Germline CDR1 and CDR2: MNHEY and SMNVEV (reference sequence). CDR3 size: 15 residues. V dropped 2 bases and J dropped 0 bases, with 8 bases sitting between them. In DNA form, the CDR3 reads TGTGCCAGCAGTTTAACAAGGGCCTCTGGAAACACCATATATTTT. Translating it yields CASSLTRASGNTIYF.

The chain carries TRBV5-4 and TRBJ2-3; D gene uncertain. Germline loops: CDR1 SGHNT, CDR2 YYREEE (reference sequence). Trimming removed 0 bases from V and 4 bases from J, with 9 bases in between. This CDR3 is built from 14 residues. The CDR3 sequence is CASSLGGGSDTQYF. CDR3 DNA sequence: TGTGCCAGCAGCTTGGGTGGTGGGTCAGATACGCAGTATTTT.

This rearrangement joins TRBV28 to TRBJ1-2, with 7 bases lining up with TRBD1. Germline CDR1 reads MDHEN; CDR2 reads SYDVKM. This CDR3 spans 13 amino acids. Trimming cost V 4 bases and J 6 bases; bases outside gene matches: 5. This CDR3 reads CASSWTGRDGYTF. CDR3 DNA: TGTGCCAGCAGTTGGACAGGCCGGGATGGCTACACCTTC.

V is TRBV28 and J is TRBJ2-7; the D is unclear. V was cut by 3 bases and J by 5 bases, with 11 bases left in between. This CDR3 is 13 amino acids long. CDR1 is MDHEN, CDR2 SYDVKM, per germline. DNA of the CDR3: TGTGCCAGCAGTTTCTCAGGAGAGGACGAGCAGTACTTC. It codes for CASSFSGEDEQYF.

The chain recombines TRBV19 with TRBJ2-3; 7 bases line up with TRBD2. Germline V gene lookup returns CDR1 LNHDA and CDR2 SQIVND (reference sequence). Unmatched junction bases numbered 11, after V lost 0 bases and J lost 5 bases. This CDR3 has 17 amino acids. DNA for the CDR3: TGTGCCAGTAGTATAGATCAACCGGGAGGCGAAGGAGATACGCAGTATTTT. Its translation: CASSIDQPGGEGDTQYF.

The chain links TRBV30 to TRBJ2-3, with 10 bases fitting TRBD2. The ends lost 4 bases at V and 2 bases at J; junction bases unmatched: 6. This CDR3 spans 15 amino acids. Germline V gene lookup returns CDR1 GTSNPN and CDR2 SVGIG (reference sequence). CDR3 region: CAWTRTSGVTDTQYF. The DNA of the CDR3 is TGTGCCTGGACCAGGACTAGCGGAGTCACAGATACGCAGTATTTT.

The chain is built from TRBV2 and TRBJ1-2; tentatively, D is TRBD1 (5 bases). Germline-derived CDR1 and CDR2 are SNHLY and FYNNEI. Trimming left V 6 bases short and J 6 bases short, with 17 bases between. This CDR3 contains 14 residues. CDR3 sequence reads: CASRKGRDGDGYTF. In DNA, the CDR3 is TGTGCCAGCAGGAAGGGCAGGGACGGAGATGGCTACACCTTC.

The chain has TRBV10-1 and TRBJ2-1; D remains ambiguous. CDR1 is WNHNN, CDR2 SYGVQD, per germline (reference sequence). V was shortened by 3 bases and J by 5 bases, with 11 bases between the two germline ends. CDR3 length: 14 residues. CDR3 in amino acids: CASSDGPIHNEQFF. CDR3 nucleotides: TGCGCCAGCAGTGATGGACCCATCCACAATGAGCAGTTCTTC.

V usage is TRBV4-2 and J usage is TRBJ2-3; 11 nucleotides align to TRBD2. Germline V gene lookup returns CDR1 LGHNA and CDR2 YNFKEQ. The V gene end was trimmed by 6 bases and the J gene end by 3 bases; junction bases not matched to a gene: 8. CDR3 length: 16 residues. CDR3 loop: CASRGSGREKTDTQYF. In DNA, the CDR3 is TGTGCCAGCAGGGGTAGCGGGAGGGAGAAGACAGATACGCAGTATTTT.

The chain joins TRBV12-5 to TRBJ2-1; possibly TRBD2 for D (6 bases). The germline V and J ends were trimmed by 0 bases and 10 bases, with 19 bases remaining between them. The CDR3 length is 16 residues. The germline V gene has CDR1 LGHNT and CDR2 FRNRAP. The CDR3 loop reads CASGLVQSGSAGEQFF. CDR3 nucleotides: TGTGCTAGTGGTTTGGTACAGAGCGGCTCGGCGGGAGAGCAGTTCTTC.

To note about this clone: In the same sample, other DNA sequences code for this CDR3. CDR3 bases: TGTGCCAGTAGTACCGGGGGCTCCTACGAGCAGTACTTC. It yields the protein CASSTGGSYEQYF. The J gene is TRBJ2-7, the V gene TRBV19; maybe TRBD2 (6 bases). V was trimmed by 4 bases and J by 0 bases, leaving 7 bases between them. CDR3 length: 13 residues. Germline CDR1 reads LNHDA; CDR2 reads SQIVND (reference sequence).

This rearrangement joins TRBV7-8 to TRBJ2-7, with 7 bases that match TRBD1. The germline CDR1 and CDR2 sequences are SGHVS and FQNEAQ. This CDR3 spans 14 amino acids. V gave up 1 base and J gave up 6 bases; unmatched junction bases: 6. The DNA for the CDR3 is TGTGCCAGCAGCTTAGAGGGGGCGCGGACCGAGCAGTACTTC. Translation: CASSLEGARTEQYF.

This chain uses TRBV5-1 with TRBJ2-7, with TRBD2 matching 10 bases. Germline V gives CDR1 SGHRS, CDR2 YFSETQ. Trimming cost V 7 bases and J 3 bases; bases outside gene matches: 7. This CDR3 contains 14 residues. The CDR3 loop reads CASQWVAGGYEQYF. The CDR3, as DNA: TGCGCCAGCCAATGGGTAGCGGGAGGCTACGAGCAGTACTTC.

This clone has only one observation. Other DNA sequences in the sample encode the same CDR3. The chain combines TRBV27 with TRBJ2-5; no reliable D call. The CDR3 runs to 14 residues. The germline CDR1 and CDR2 sequences are MNHEY and SMNVEV (reference sequence). V lost 6 bases to trimming and J lost 1 base, with 12 bases between them. The CDR3 loop is CASSPLGLQETQYF. The CDR3 DNA reads TGTGCCAGCAGCCCCCTAGGGCTCCAAGAGACCCAGTACTTC.

The rearrangement links TRBV7-9 to TRBJ2-6; D uncertain. With 5 bases removed from V and 2 bases from J, the gap between germline ends came to 10 bases. Germline CDR1 reads SEHNR; CDR2 reads FQNEAQ (reference sequence). The CDR3 runs to 15 residues. CDR3: CASSPREAGANVLTF. CDR3 DNA sequence: TGTGCCAGCAGCCCCCGAGAGGCTGGGGCCAACGTCCTGACTTTC.

The chain joins TRBV4-2 to TRBJ2-7, with D possibly being TRBD2 (6 bases). V lost 0 bases and J lost 0, with 12 bases in between. CDR1 LGHNA and CDR2 YNFKEQ come from the germline V gene. This CDR3 has 16 residues. CDR3 region: CASSQDTRTTSYEQYF. The DNA of the CDR3 is TGTGCCAGCAGCCAAGATACCCGGACTACCTCCTACGAGCAGTACTTC.